A single sample is the source of the 14 T cell receptor beta chains below, sequenced in a study of T cells after yellow fever vaccination. MiXCR, applied by TCRdb to the 5' RACE reads, yields one record per CDR3 protein. Of 200,000 to 300,000 distinct CDR3 sequences detected, over 10% appear once; the ten largest clones hold about 0.54%. The sequences come from CD4+ T cells sorted from PBMCs, collected 45 days after the yellow fever booster vaccination. The origin of the receptors is a man aged 30-40 years who received the YFV17D yellow fever vaccine.

This clonotype was recorded many times. V and J are TRBV29-1 and TRBJ2-3; 9 positions match TRBD2. Germline assignment: CDR1 SQVTM and CDR2 ANQGSEA. Germline trimming cut 3 bases from V and 5 bases from J; bases unmatched to any gene: 6. CDR3 length: 14 amino acids. CDR3 DNA: TGCAGCGTTGAGGGTCTAGCGGGGCGAGATACGCAGTATTTT. Translation: CSVEGLAGRDTQYF.

The CDR3 DNA reads as TGCGCCAGCCGGGACCCCAACGACGGTGAGCAGTTCTTC. It codes for CASRDPNDGEQFF. V usage is TRBV5-1 and J usage is TRBJ2-1; D may match TRBD1 or TRBD2 (5 bases each). Germline CDR1 reads SGHRS; CDR2 reads YFSETQ. The CDR3 totals 13 residues. Trimming stripped 7 bases from V and 9 bases from J, with 17 bases between.

The chain links TRBV6-5 to TRBJ2-2, with TRBD2 matching 7 bases. The ends lost 11 bases at V and 6 bases at J; junction bases unmatched: 12. Germline V gives CDR1 MNHEY, CDR2 SVGAGI. The CDR3 is made up of 14 amino acids. The chain's CDR3 is CAVGRPGTPGELFF. The CDR3 DNA reads TGTGCCGTCGGGAGGCCGGGTACACCCGGGGAGCTGTTTTTT.

This clonotype was seen repeatedly, ten times or more. The rearrangement joins TRBV7-2 to TRBJ2-1; D is undetermined. The CDR3 totals 11 residues. The germline V and J ends were trimmed by 2 bases and 8 bases, with 4 bases remaining between them. Germline CDR1 SGHTA, CDR2 FQGNSA. The CDR3 spells CASSLMYEQFF. Here the CDR3 DNA reads TGTGCCAGCAGCTTAATGTATGAGCAGTTCTTC.

This clonotype occurred a few times. The V gene is TRBV9, the J gene TRBJ2-1, with 9 bases that match TRBD2. This CDR3 contains 18 residues. V lost 3 bases, J lost 0 bases, and 10 bases stayed unmatched. The germline CDR1 and CDR2 sequences are SGDLS and YYNGEE. The CDR3 protein is CASSGGASGNPSYNEQFF. The CDR3 coding sequence is TGTGCCAGCAGCGGGGGTGCTAGCGGGAACCCCTCCTACAATGAGCAGTTCTTC.

This sequence joins TRBV5-1 and TRBJ1-1, with D hard to call. Trimming removed 0 bases from V and 5 bases from J, with 11 bases in between. Germline values: CDR1 SGHRS, CDR2 YFSETQ. This CDR3 has 14 residues. CDR3 loop: CASSLDEVGTEAFF. The DNA for the CDR3 is TGCGCCAGCAGCTTGGATGAGGTGGGGACTGAAGCTTTCTTT.

The chain recombines TRBV7-2 with TRBJ2-3, with D uncertain. Trimming pared 5 bases from V and 0 bases from J, leaving 12 bases between. Germline CDR1 reads SGHTA; CDR2 reads FQGNSA. The CDR3 is 15 residues long. The chain's CDR3 is CASSPSRRSTDTQYF. CDR3 in DNA: TGTGCCAGCAGCCCTTCGCGGCGGAGCACAGATACGCAGTATTTT.

This clonotype was found a few times. J is TRBJ2-7 and V is TRBV5-1; 7 bases fit TRBD2. Per the germline V gene, CDR1 is SGHRS and CDR2 is YFSETQ. V shed 0 bases, J shed 5 bases, and the junction held 14 bases outside the gene matches. The CDR3 is made up of 17 amino acids. CDR3 protein: CASSLGVWEREKNEQYF. CDR3 nucleotide sequence: TGCGCCAGCAGCTTGGGTGTTTGGGAGCGGGAAAAAAACGAGCAGTACTTC.

The chain has TRBV9 and TRBJ2-3, with 7 nucleotides matching TRBD2. There are 18 residues in the CDR3. The V gene's germline CDR1 is SGDLS and CDR2 YYNGEE. J was trimmed by 0 bases and V by 2 bases; bases with no gene match: 12. The CDR3 bases are TGTGCCAGCAGCGTCCTCCCAGAACTAGCGCCTAGCACAGATACGCAGTATTTT. Amino acids: CASSVLPELAPSTDTQYF.

In this sample, this clonotype turned up a few times. V is TRBV20-1 and J is TRBJ1-1; D is undetermined. CDR3 length: 10 residues. The V gene's germline CDR1 is DFQATT and CDR2 SNEGSKA (reference sequence). The V end was cut by 5 bases, the J end by 10 bases, with 11 bases between. The CDR3 DNA sequence: TGCAGTGCTCGACCACTGAGAGCTTTCTTT. Translated: CSARPLRAFF.

Here the CDR3 reads CASGLLARGTDTQYF. The CDR3 bases are TGTGCCAGCGGACTACTAGCGCGGGGGACAGATACGCAGTATTTT. This chain links TRBV28 with TRBJ2-3, with 7 positions matching TRBD2. The CDR3 sequence is 15 residues long. V shed 8 bases, J shed 3 bases, and the junction held 11 bases outside the gene matches. The germline gives CDR1 MDHEN, CDR2 SYDVKM.

The chain couples TRBV6-2 or TRBV6-3 to TRBJ2-5, with D possibly matching TRBD1 (6 bases). The germline CDR1 and CDR2 sequences are MNHEY and SVGEGT. The CDR3 spans 15 residues. Trimming pared 2 bases from V and 5 bases from J, leaving 15 bases between. CDR3 loop: CASSYGTWDLETQYF. In DNA, the CDR3 is TGTGCCAGCAGTTACGGGACATGGGATCTGGAGACCCAGTACTTC.

The chain recombines TRBV20-1 with TRBJ1-1, with a weak D call TRBD1 (6 bases). Germline CDR1 DFQATT, CDR2 SNEGSKA (reference sequence). Trimming removed 3 bases from V and 10 bases from J, with 21 bases in between. There are 14 residues in the CDR3. The CDR3 nucleotides are TGCAGTGCTAGTGCCCGGACGGACAGTGGGGGAGCTTTCTTT. Protein sequence: CSASARTDSGGAFF.

The genes are TRBV20-1 and TRBJ2-6; D call uncertain. Trimming removed 6 bases at V and 0 bases at J, with 15 bases between. Germline V CDR1 and CDR2: DFQATT, SNEGSKA (reference sequence). CDR3 length: 16 amino acids. Here the CDR3 reads CSASGVKDSGANVLTF. The DNA of the CDR3 is TGCAGTGCCAGTGGAGTCAAAGACTCTGGGGCCAACGTCCTGACTTTC.